This TCR beta chain was identified in a study of Tregs in tolerant kidney transplant recipients. Assay: immunoSEQ multiplex PCR; the TCRdb copy retains only in-frame clones and omits some. The sample yields about 110,000 clones, around 87% seen once. Study results and limitations: Donor-specific Treg expansion exceeded global Treg expansion in tolerant patients, suggesting antigen drive.

Regarding this clone: Its antigen is undetermined.

Thawed PBMCs were FACS-sorted into unstimulated CD4+CD25+CD127- regulatory T cells, CD4+CD25- non-regulatory cells, CD4 and CD8 cells. The sample in question was CD4+ T cells from blood, obtained before the transplant. The receptor comes from a human donor who received a combined kidney and bone marrow transplant.

The CDR3 sequence is CASSDRGNEQYF. The CDR3 DNA reads as TGCGCCAGCAGTGACAGGGGCAACGAGCAGTACTTC. The V call is TRBV10-1, the J call TRBJ2-7; D might be TRBD1 (6 bases). There are 12 residues in the CDR3. The germline V and J ends were trimmed by 3 bases and 5 bases, with 8 bases remaining between them. Germline V CDR1 and CDR2: WNHNN, SYGVQD (reference sequence).